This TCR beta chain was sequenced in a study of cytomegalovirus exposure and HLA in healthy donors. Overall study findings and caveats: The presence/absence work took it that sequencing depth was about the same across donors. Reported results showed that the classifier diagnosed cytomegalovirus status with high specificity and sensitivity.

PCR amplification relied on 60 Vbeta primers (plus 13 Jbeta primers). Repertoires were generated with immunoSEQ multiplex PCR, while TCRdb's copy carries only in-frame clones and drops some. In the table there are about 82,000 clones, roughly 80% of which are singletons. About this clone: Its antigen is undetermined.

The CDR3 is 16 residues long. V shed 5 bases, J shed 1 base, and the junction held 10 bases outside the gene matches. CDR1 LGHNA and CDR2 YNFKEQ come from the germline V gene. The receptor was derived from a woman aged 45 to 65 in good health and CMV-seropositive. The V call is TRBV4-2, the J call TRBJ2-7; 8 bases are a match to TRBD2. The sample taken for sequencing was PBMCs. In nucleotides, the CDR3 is TGTGCCAGCAGCAAAAATGAAGCGGGAGATTCCTACGAGCAGTACTTC. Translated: CASSKNEAGDSYEQYF.